This TCR beta chain derives from a study of T cells in Graves' hyperthyroidism and ophthalmopathy. Study-level information: Peripheral blood samples were taken at initial diagnosis, prior to any treatment. Broader study findings: A 13 V-J model separated ophthalmopathy from stable hyperthyroidism.

Ophthalmopathy patients showed a Clinical Activity Score of at least 3, NOSPECS grade of at least 4 and duration under 3 months. For the diagnoses, clinical symptoms, serum thyroxine and TRAb, thyroid ultrasound and orbital computed tomography were used. CDR1 MGHRA and CDR2 YSYEKL come from the germline V gene. V lost 0 bases and J lost 2, with 8 bases in between. The CDR3 contains 15 residues. RNA transcripts gave rise to amplified TCR beta CDR3 regions. Initially, a first-round RT-PCR of the TCR CDR3 employed the HTBI primer set. TCRdb called the multiplex PCR reads again in MiXCR, with one record for every CDR3 protein. The table lists about 600,000 distinct CDR3 sequences, 16% of them singletons. Note on this clonotype: Antigen unknown.

This clonotype was sampled from a woman aged 40 to 49 with Graves' ophthalmopathy. The chain links TRBV4-1 to TRBJ2-1; a weak D match, TRBD1 (6 bases). Sequenced: blood. Here the CDR3 reads CASSQEPGAYNEQFF. The CDR3 DNA reads as TGCGCCAGCAGCCAAGAACCAGGGGCCTACAATGAGCAGTTCTTC.